This T cell receptor beta chain came from a study of T-cell memory formation after mild COVID-19. General study findings and limits: Among CD4+ contracting clones, most were CM and EM, and CD8+ ones EMRA.

Via MiXCR, TCRdb re-called the 5' RACE reads, giving one row per CDR3 protein. The sample carries some 130,000 distinct CDR3 sequences, about 17% recorded once. Looked up from germline, CDR1 is MGHRA and CDR2 is YSYEKL. Trimming took 1 base from V and 1 from J, leaving 10 bases between them. The CDR3 has 15 residues. About this clonotype itself: Its antigen is unidentified.

Sequencing was performed on PBMCs or a T cell subset sorted from them (not recorded which). The chain joins TRBV4-1 to TRBJ1-1, with D possibly matching TRBD1 (6 bases). This TCR was sampled from an adult woman who had mild COVID-19 (a few samples of this study predate the infection). Cell type and time point are not known. The CDR3 nucleotides read TGCGCCAGCAGCCAAGTCGCGACAGGGAACACTGAAGCTTTCTTT. As protein: CASSQVATGNTEAFF.